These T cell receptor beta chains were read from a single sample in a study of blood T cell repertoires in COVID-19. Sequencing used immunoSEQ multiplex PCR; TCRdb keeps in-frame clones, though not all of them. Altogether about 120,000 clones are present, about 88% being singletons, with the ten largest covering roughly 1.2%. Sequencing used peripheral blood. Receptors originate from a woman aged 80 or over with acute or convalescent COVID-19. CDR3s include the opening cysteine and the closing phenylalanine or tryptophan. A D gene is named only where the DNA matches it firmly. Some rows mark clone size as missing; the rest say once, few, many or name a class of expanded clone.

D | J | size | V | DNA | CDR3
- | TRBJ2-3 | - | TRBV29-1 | TGCAGCGTTGGGCCGTCGGATACGCAGTATTTT | CSVGPSDTQYF
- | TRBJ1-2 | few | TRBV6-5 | TGTGCCAGCAGTCTAGACGGGTACCGAAGCTATGGCTACACCTTC | CASSLDGYRSYGYTF
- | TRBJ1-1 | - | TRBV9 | TGTGCCAGCAGCGGAGAGGAATTTCTGAACACTGAAGCTTTCTTT | CASSGEEFLNTEAFF
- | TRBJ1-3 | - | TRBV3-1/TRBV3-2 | TGTGCCAGCAGCCTAGGGACACGATACGTGGGAAACACCATATATTTT | CASSLGTRYVGNTIYF
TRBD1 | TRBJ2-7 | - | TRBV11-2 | TGTGCCAGCAGCTTCCCGGGACAGCGTTCCTACGAGCAGTACTTC | CASSFPGQRSYEQYF
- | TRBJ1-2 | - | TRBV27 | TGTGCCAGCAGTTTAGGGGGCAACTATGGCTACACCTTC | CASSLGGNYGYTF
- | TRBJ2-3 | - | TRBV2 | TGTGCCAGCAACCGCGGGGCAAGCACAGATACGCAGTATTTT | CASNRGASTDTQYF
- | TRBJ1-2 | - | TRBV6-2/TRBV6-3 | TGTGCCAGCAGTTACTCGGGCCCTAGGGGCGGCTATGGCTACACCTTC | CASSYSGPRGGYGYTF
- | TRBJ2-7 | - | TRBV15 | TGTGCCACCAGCAGAGAACGCACCAGGGTCGCCTACGAGCAGTACTTC | CATSRERTRVAYEQYF
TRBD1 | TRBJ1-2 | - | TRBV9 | TGTGCCAGCAGCTCTCGGACAGGGGGAGATGGCTACACCTTC | CASSSRTGGDGYTF
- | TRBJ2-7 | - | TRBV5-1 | TGCGCCAGCAGCGTCGTCGAGAGCTCCTACGAGCAGTACTTC | CASSVVESSYEQYF
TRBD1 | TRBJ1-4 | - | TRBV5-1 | TGCGTGGAGCGGGCCCGACAGGGGAATGAAAAACTGTTTTTT | CVERARQGNEKLFF
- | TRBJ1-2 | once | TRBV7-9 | TGTGCCAGCAGCCCCTCTAGCGAGGTCCGCTGCACCTTC | CASSPSSEVRCTF
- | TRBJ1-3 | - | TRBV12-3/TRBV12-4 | TGTGCCAGCAGCAACTCCCCTCTCACCATATATTTT | CASSNSPLTIYF
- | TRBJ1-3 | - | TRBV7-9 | TGTGCCAGCAGCTTAGGGCAGGGCCTTGGAAACACCATATATTTT | CASSLGQGLGNTIYF
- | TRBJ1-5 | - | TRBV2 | TGTGCCAGCAGGGCTCAGGGGAATAGCAATCAGCCCCAGCATTTT | CASRAQGNSNQPQHF
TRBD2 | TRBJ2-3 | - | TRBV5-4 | TGTGCCAGCAGCCCTTCGAGCGGGGGGCTGGGGGATACGCAGTATTTT | CASSPSSGGLGDTQYF
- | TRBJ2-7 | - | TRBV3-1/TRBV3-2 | TGTGCCAGCAGCCAGCAGAGGATAGGGAGCTACGAGCAGTACTTC | CASSQQRIGSYEQYF
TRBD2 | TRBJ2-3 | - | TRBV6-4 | TGTGCCAGCAGTGACGGCGGGAGGGGAGATACGCAGTATTTT | CASSDGGRGDTQYF
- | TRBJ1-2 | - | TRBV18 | TGTGCCAGCTCACCGGGGCAAGTGGATGGCTACACCTTC | CASSPGQVDGYTF
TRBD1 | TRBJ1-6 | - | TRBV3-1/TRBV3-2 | TGTGCCAGCAGCCCCAGACAGGGGAATAATTCACCCCTCCACTTT | CASSPRQGNNSPLHF
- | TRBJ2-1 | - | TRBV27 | TGTGCCAGCAGTTTAACCCACAGGGTAAATGAGCAGTTCTTC | CASSLTHRVNEQFF
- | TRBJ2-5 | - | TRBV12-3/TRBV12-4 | TGTGCCAGCAGTTTTAGGGAAGAGGGGACCCAGTACTTC | CASSFREEGTQYF
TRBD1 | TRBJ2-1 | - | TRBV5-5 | TGTGCCAGCAGCTTGGCCATGGGACAGGGAGCCTACAATGAGCAGTTCTTC | CASSLAMGQGAYNEQFF
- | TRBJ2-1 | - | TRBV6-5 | TGTGCCAGCACCCCCAGCGGGCCTCTTTCGGAGCAGTTCTTC | CASTPSGPLSEQFF
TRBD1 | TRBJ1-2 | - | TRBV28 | TGTGCCAGCAGTTACTCAGGGGGCGCTGGCTACACCTTC | CASSYSGGAGYTF
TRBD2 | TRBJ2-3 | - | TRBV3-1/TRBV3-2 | TGTGCCAGCAGAGCTCTCGGCACTAGCGGGAGTAGGGATACGCAGTATTTT | CASRALGTSGSRDTQYF
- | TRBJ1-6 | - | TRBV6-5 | TGTGCCAGCAGTTATGGGGGCCCCCTCCACTTT | CASSYGGPLHF
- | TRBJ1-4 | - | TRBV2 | TGTGCCAGCAGGGAAACAGGTTGGGTGGGTGAAAAACTGTTTTTT | CASRETGWVGEKLFF
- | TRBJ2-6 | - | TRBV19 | TGTGCCAGTAGACCGAGCTCTGGGGCCAACGTCCTGACTTTC | CASRPSSGANVLTF
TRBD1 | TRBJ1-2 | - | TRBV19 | TGTGCCAGTAGTCTGCCTGGGACAGCCTCGCTTAATCGCTACACCTTC | CASSLPGTASLNRYTF
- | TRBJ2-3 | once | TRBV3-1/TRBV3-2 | TGTGCCAGCAGCCACGCCGTAGAGCCTAGCACAGATACGCAGTATTTT | CASSHAVEPSTDTQYF
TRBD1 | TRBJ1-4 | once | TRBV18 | TGTGCCAGCTCACCACCAAACAGGGGTGCAACTAATGAAAAACTGTTTTTT | CASSPPNRGATNEKLFF
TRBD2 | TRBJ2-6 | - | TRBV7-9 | TGTGCCAGCAGCTTTCTAGCGGGCTCTTCTGGGGCCAACGTCCTGACTTTC | CASSFLAGSSGANVLTF
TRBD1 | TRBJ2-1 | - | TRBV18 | TGTGCCAGCTCACCACCCAACAGGGGAAGGAATGAGCAGTTCTTC | CASSPPNRGRNEQFF
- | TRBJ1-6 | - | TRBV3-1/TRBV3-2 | TGTGCCAGCAGCGCAGTGGGCCCCCTCCACTTT | CASSAVGPLHF
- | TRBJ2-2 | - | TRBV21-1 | TGTGCCAGCAGCACGAAACAGGGTTGGGACGGGGAGCTGTTTTTT | CASSTKQGWDGELFF
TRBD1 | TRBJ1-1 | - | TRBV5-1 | TGCGCCAGCAGCCAGGGACAGCCGAACACTGAAGCTTTCTTT | CASSQGQPNTEAFF
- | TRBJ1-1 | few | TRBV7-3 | TGTGCCAGCAGCTTATCGGGGGGCAGCATGAACACTGAAGCTTTCTTT | CASSLSGGSMNTEAFF
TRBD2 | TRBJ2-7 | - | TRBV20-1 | TGCAGTGCTAGTTTAGCGGGACTGTACGAGCAGTACTTC | CSASLAGLYEQYF
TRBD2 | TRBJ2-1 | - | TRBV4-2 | TGTGCCAGCAGCCAAGAATTAGCGGGGGGACGCAGCAATGAGCAGTTCTTC | CASSQELAGGRSNEQFF
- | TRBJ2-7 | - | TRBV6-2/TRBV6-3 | TGTGCCAGCAGTGGGGCGGCGCGCTCCTACGAGCAGTACTTC | CASSGAARSYEQYF
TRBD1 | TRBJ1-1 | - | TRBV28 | TGTGCCAGCAGCCCGGGGGACAGGGGTCTGAACACTGAAGCTTTCTTT | CASSPGDRGLNTEAFF
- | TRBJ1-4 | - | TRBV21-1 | TGTGCCAGCAGCAAAGAACGGACAGGGAGGGTCGTGAGTGAAAAACTGTTTTTT | CASSKERTGRVVSEKLFF
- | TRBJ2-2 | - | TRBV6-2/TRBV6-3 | TGTGCCAGCAGTTCACGGGGGGCTCTCACCGGGGAGCTGTTTTTT | CASSSRGALTGELFF
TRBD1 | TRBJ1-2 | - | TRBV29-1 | TGCAGCGCTAAGGGACAGGGCCATGGCTACACCTTC | CSAKGQGHGYTF